The TCR beta chain described here comes from a study of radiotherapy plus CTLA-4 blockade in lung cancer. Across the study: Around 18% of enrolled patients responded objectively, and roughly 30% had disease control. General study findings and limits: TCR clones of tumor origin grew in blood after radiotherapy plus ipilimumab. Early shifts in blood T cell clones, with interferon-beta, reportedly predicted response best.

As to this clone: What it binds is unknown.

The germline V gene has CDR1 KGHSH and CDR2 LQKENI. Trimming removed 3 bases from V and 6 bases from J, with 20 bases in between. The CDR3 length is 17 residues. Treatment of patients with chemo-refractory metastatic non-small-cell lung cancer consisted of focal radiation plus CTLA-4 blockade with ipilimumab. The repertoire was sequenced with immunoSEQ multiplex PCR; TCRdb's copy has only in-frame clones and lacks some. The sample contains about 94,000 clones, roughly 80% of which appear only once. Sequenced here: peripheral blood, sampled from a patient treated with radiotherapy plus ipilimumab. The chain links TRBV18 to TRBJ2-2; no clear D. This receptor was taken from a human donor with non-small cell lung cancer that progressed on radiotherapy plus ipilimumab. CDR3 loop: CASSPLPLVVGAGELFF. CDR3 DNA sequence: TGTGCCAGCTCACCCCTACCGTTAGTGGTAGGCGCCGGGGAGCTGTTTTTT.